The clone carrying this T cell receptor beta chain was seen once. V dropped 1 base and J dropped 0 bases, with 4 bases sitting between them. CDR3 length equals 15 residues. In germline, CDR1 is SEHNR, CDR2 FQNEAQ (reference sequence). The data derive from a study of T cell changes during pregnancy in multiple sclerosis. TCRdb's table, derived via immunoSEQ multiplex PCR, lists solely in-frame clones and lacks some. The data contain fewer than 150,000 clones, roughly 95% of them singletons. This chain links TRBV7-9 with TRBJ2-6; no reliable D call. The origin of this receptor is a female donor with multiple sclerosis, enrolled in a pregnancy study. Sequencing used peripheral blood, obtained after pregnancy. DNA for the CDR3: TGTGCCAGCAGCTTAGACGGCTCTGGGGCCAACGTCCTGACTTTC. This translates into CASSLDGSGANVLTF.